This TCR beta chain was retrieved from a study of T cells in localized non-small cell lung cancer. Points on this clone: Antigen specificity is unknown.

Germline V CDR1 and CDR2: MGHRA, YSYEKL. This CDR3 has 15 amino acids. Findings and limits, study-wide: A median around 57 of the top 100 tumor clones appeared in adjacent lung. A single tumor region was sequenced, leaving heterogeneity possible. Clonality of T cells reached its maximum in uninvolved adjacent lung, surpassing tumor.

The table came from immunoSEQ multiplex PCR; TCRdb's copy has only in-frame clones and leaves some out. The sample consists of around 40,000 clones, about 80% of them appearing once. The specimen was PBMCs, collected before any cancer treatment. The chain uses TRBV4-1 and TRBJ2-7, with D perhaps TRBD2 (6 bases). The J call is uncertain, as TRBJ2-5 better fits the DNA end. The clonotype originates from a man aged 35-75 years with stage II lung adenocarcinoma. CDR3 DNA: TGCGCCAGCAGCCAAGCCGGAGGGGCGCGGGAGACCCAGTACTTC. This sequence encodes CASSQAGGARETQYF.